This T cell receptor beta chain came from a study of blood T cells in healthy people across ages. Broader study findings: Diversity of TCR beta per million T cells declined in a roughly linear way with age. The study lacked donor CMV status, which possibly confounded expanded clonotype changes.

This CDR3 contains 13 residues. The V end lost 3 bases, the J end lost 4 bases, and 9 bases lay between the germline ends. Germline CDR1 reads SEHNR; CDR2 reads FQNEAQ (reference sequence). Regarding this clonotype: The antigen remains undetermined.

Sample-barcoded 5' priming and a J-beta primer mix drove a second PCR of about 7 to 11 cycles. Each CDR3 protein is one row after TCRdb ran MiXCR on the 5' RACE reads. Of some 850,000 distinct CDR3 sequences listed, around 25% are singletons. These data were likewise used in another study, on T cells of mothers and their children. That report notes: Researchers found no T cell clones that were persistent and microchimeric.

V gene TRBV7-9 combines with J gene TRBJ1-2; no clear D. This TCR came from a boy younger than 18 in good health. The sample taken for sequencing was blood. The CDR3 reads CASSFGGSYGYTF. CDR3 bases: TGTGCCAGCAGCTTCGGTGGCAGCTATGGCTACACCTTC.